The 8 T cell receptor beta chains given below trace back to one sample, sequenced in a study of cytomegalovirus exposure and HLA in healthy donors (dated by TCRdb to about 2017). To prepare the library, the immunoSEQ multiplex PCR assay was applied. The clones in this table, taken by TCRdb from immuneACCESS, are in-frame only. Not every clone is retained; where verified, under half of the shortfall comes from an unresolved V gene, and the cause of the rest is unknown. Counted in this sample were 100,000 to 150,000 clones; around nine tenths of them appeared once. 1.2% to 1.5% of the sample rests with the top ten. The sequencing input was PBMCs. Source of these receptors: a man younger than 45 in good health and CMV-seronegative.

The count of this clone is one. This rearrangement joins TRBV10-3 to TRBJ1-1; 11 nucleotides align to TRBD1. This CDR3 contains 16 residues. CDR1 and CDR2 from the germline V gene are ENHRY and SYGVKD. J was trimmed by 5 bases and V by 6 bases; bases with no gene match: 11. CDR3 DNA: TGTGCCATCAGCGCAACCGGGACAGGGGGAAAAACTGAAGCTTTCTTT. Amino acid sequence: CAISATGTGGKTEAFF.

This chain uses TRBV29-1 with TRBJ2-7; 9 bases match TRBD2. V gave up 7 bases and J gave up 2 bases; unmatched junction bases: 6. Germline V gene sequence: CDR1 SQVTM, CDR2 ANQGSEA. CDR3 length: 13 residues. In DNA, the CDR3 is TGCAGCGGCACTAGCGGGTATACCTACGAGCAGTACTTC. Translating gives CSGTSGYTYEQYF.

This chain joins TRBV5-6 and TRBJ1-1; D unclear. There are 17 residues in the CDR3. Trimming removed 4 bases at V and 4 bases at J, with 23 bases between. CDR1 is SGHDT and CDR2 is YYEEEE in the germline V gene. CDR3 in amino acids: CASSDPMGEGWGTEAFF. The CDR3 DNA reads as TGTGCCAGCAGCGATCCGATGGGTGAGGGATGGGGCACTGAAGCTTTCTTT. Full variable domain (remainder filled in from reference TRBV5-6 and TRBJ1-1): DAGVTQSPTHLIKTRGQQVTLRCSPKSGHDTVSWYQQALGQGPQFIFQYYEEEERQRGNFPDRFSGHQFPNYSSELNVNALLLGDSALYLCASSDPMGEGWGTEAFFGQGTRLTVV.

The rearrangement joins TRBV5-1 to TRBJ2-7, with 7 bases aligning to TRBD1. Germline CDR1 and CDR2: SGHRS and YFSETQ. J lost 3 bases, V lost 1 base, and 7 bases had no gene match. The CDR3 is made up of 15 amino acids. CDR3 region: CASSLSQGVHYEQYF. For the CDR3, the DNA is TGCGCCAGCAGCTTGAGTCAGGGGGTGCACTACGAGCAGTACTTC.

The chain carries TRBV6-1 and TRBJ1-1, with D possibly matching TRBD1 (6 bases). The CDR3 covers 15 residues. CDR1 and CDR2 (germline): MNHNS, SASEGT. V lost 8 bases and J lost 4, with 20 bases in between. In DNA, the CDR3 is TGTGCCAGCTCCCAGGACAGCCTAGGGGTCACTGAAGCTTTCTTT. This gives the protein CASSQDSLGVTEAFF.

This chain connects TRBV7-3 to TRBJ2-5; 10 nucleotides agree with TRBD1. The J segment lost 5 bases and the V segment lost 5 bases, leaving 8 bases of the junction unmatched. The V gene's germline CDR1 is SGHTA and CDR2 FQGTGA. The CDR3 is made up of 15 amino acids. This chain's CDR3 is CASSPGQGSGETQYF. Here the CDR3 DNA reads TGTGCCAGCAGCCCGGGACAGGGGTCCGGGGAGACCCAGTACTTC.

This rearrangement joins TRBV5-1 to TRBJ2-2; D is perhaps TRBD1 (5 bases). The V and J ends lost 2 bases and 4 bases respectively, with 9 bases between them. CDR1 is SGHRS and CDR2 is YFSETQ in the germline V gene. There are 14 residues in the CDR3. The CDR3 DNA sequence: TGCGCCAGCAGCTTTGGTGACAGCACCGGGGAGCTGTTTTTT. Its translation: CASSFGDSTGELFF.

This clone was counted only a few times. The V gene is TRBV7-9, the J gene TRBJ2-2; 9 bases match TRBD2. The germline V gene encodes CDR1 SEHNR and CDR2 FQNEAQ (reference sequence). V was pared by 1 base and J by 3 bases, with 6 bases of the junction left unmatched. The CDR3 runs to 17 residues. CDR3 coding DNA: TGTGCCAGCAGCTTAGGAATAGCGGGAGCGGACACCGGGGAGCTGTTTTTT. Amino acid sequence: CASSLGIAGADTGELFF. Full variable domain (remainder filled in from reference TRBV7-9 and TRBJ2-2): DTGVSQNPRHKITKRGQNVTFRCDPISEHNRLYWYRQTLGQGPEFLTYFQNEAQLEKSRLLSDRFSAERPKGSFSTLEIQRTEQGDSAMYLCASSLGIAGADTGELFFGEGSRLTVL.